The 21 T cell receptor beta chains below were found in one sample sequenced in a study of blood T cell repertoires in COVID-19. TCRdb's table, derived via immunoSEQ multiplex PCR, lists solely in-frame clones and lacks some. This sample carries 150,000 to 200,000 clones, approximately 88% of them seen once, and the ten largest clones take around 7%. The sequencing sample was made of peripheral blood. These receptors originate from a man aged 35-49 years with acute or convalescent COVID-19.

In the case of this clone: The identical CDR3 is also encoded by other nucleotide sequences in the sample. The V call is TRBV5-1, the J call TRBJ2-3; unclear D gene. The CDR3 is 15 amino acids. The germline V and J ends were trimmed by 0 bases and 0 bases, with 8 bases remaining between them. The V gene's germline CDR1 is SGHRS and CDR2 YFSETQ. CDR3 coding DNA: TGCGCCAGCAGCTTGGGACTTCCTAGCACAGATACGCAGTATTTT. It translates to CASSLGLPSTDTQYF.

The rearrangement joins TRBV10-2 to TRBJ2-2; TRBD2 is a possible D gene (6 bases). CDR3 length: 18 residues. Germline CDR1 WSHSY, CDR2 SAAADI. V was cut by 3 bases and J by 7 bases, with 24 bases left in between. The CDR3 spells CASSDPGYQISGGGELFF. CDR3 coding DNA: TGCGCCAGCAGTGACCCAGGCTACCAAATCTCCGGGGGCGGGGAGCTGTTTTTT.

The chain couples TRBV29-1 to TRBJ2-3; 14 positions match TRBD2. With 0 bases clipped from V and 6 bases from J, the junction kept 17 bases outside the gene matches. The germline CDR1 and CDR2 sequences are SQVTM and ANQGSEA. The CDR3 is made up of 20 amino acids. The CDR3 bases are TGCAGCGTTGAAGATCTGGGGACTAGCGGGGGCCTTAAAACAACGGATACGCAGTATTTT. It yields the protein CSVEDLGTSGGLKTTDTQYF.

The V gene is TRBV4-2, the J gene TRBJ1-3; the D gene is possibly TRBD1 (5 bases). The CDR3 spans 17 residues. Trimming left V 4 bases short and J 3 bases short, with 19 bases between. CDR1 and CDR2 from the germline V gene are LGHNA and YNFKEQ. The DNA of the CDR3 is TGTGCCAGCAGCCCATTGAGGGGAAGGGGAGGTGGAAACACCATATATTTT. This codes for CASSPLRGRGGGNTIYF.

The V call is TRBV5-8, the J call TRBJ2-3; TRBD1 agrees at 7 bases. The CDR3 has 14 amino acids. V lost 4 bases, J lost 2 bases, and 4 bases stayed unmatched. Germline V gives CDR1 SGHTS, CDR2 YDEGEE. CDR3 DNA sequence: TGTGCCAGCAGCCCCGGGACAGCCACAGATACGCAGTATTTT. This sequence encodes CASSPGTATDTQYF. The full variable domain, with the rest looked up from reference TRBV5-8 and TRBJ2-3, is EAGVTQSPTHLIKTRGQQATLRCSPISGHTSVYWYQQALGLGLQFLLWYDEGEERNRGNFPPRFSGRQFPNYSSELNVNALELEDSALYLCASSPGTATDTQYFGPGTRLTVL.

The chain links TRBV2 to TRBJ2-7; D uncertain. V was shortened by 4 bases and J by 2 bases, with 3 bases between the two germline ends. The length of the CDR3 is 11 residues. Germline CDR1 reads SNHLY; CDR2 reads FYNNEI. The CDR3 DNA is TGTGCCAGCAGTGCGGCCTACGAGCAGTACTTC. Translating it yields CASSAAYEQYF.

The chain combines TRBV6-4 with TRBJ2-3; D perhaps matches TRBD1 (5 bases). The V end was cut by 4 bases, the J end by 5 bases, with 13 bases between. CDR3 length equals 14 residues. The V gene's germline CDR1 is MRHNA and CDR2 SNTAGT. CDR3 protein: CASSARAQGDTQYF. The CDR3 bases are TGTGCCAGCAGTGCCAGGGCCCAGGGAGATACGCAGTATTTT.

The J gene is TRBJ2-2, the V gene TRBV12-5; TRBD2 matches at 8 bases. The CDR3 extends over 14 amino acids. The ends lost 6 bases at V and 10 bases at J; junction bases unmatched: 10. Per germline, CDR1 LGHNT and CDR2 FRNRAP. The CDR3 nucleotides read TGTGCTAGTGGCCTCCGGGGGGGCGTGGAGGAGCTGTTTTTT. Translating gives CASGLRGGVEELFF.

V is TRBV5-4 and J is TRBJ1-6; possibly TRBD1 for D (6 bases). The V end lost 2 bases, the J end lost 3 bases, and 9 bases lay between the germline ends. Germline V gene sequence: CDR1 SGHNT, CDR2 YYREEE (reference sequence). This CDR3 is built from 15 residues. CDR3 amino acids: CASSLGGGYNSPLHF. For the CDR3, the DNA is TGTGCCAGCAGCTTAGGGGGGGGCTATAATTCACCCCTCCACTTT. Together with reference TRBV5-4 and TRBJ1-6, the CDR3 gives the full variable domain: ETGVTQSPTHLIKTRGQQVTLRCSSQSGHNTVSWYQQALGQGPQFIFQYYREEENGRGNFPPRFSGLQFPNYSSELNVNALELDDSALYLCASSLGGGYNSPLHFGNGTRLTVT.

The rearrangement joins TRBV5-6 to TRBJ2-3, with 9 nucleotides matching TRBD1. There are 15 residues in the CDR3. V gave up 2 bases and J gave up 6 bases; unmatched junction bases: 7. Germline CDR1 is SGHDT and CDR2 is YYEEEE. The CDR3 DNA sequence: TGTGCCAGCAGCTTAGGGACAGGGTGGTCGGATACGCAGTATTTT. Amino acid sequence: CASSLGTGWSDTQYF.

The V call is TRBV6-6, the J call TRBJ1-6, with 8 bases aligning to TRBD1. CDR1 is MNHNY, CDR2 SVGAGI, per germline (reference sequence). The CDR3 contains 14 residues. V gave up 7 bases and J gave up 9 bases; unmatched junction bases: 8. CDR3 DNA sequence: TGTGCCAGCACTCACGGACAGGGCGGTTCACCCCTCCACTTT. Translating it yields CASTHGQGGSPLHF.

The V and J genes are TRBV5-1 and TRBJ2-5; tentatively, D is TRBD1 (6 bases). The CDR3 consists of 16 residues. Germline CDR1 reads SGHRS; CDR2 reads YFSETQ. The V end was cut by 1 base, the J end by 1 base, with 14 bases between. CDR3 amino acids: CASSLRQGWTQETQYF. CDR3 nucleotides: TGCGCCAGCAGCTTGCGGCAGGGGTGGACCCAAGAGACCCAGTACTTC.

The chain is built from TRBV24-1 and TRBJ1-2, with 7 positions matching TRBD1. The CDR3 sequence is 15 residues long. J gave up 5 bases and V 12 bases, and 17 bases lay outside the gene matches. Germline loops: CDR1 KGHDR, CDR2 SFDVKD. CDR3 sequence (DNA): TGTGCCGCCACCTCCCGGGACAGACCTCAATATGGCTACACCTTC. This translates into CAATSRDRPQYGYTF.

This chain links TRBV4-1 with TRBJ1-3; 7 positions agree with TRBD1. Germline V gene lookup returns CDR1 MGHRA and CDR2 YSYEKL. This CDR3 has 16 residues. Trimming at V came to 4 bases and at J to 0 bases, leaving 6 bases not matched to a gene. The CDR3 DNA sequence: TGCGCCAGCAGCCGGACGGGACAGCCCTCTGGAAACACCATATATTTT. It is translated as CASSRTGQPSGNTIYF.

CDR3 sequence reads: CASSLLGVNQPQHF. CDR3 DNA sequence: TGTGCCAGCAGCTTGTTAGGGGTCAATCAGCCCCAGCATTTT. The chain is built from TRBV5-8 and TRBJ1-5; D might be TRBD1 (5 bases). Deletions cut 1 base from V and 3 bases from J, with 8 bases between. The CDR3 runs to 14 residues. The germline gives CDR1 SGHTS, CDR2 YDEGEE.

CDR3 in DNA: TGCAGCGTTGGGTTCGACAGGGGTTGGACTGGGGCCAACGTCCTGACTTTC. This sequence encodes CSVGFDRGWTGANVLTF. The V and J genes are TRBV29-1 and TRBJ2-6; 8 positions agree with TRBD1. The CDR3 length is 17 residues. The trim removed 4 bases at V and 2 bases at J, leaving 10 bases unmatched. Germline V gene sequence: CDR1 SQVTM, CDR2 ANQGSEA. Looking up the rest from reference TRBV29-1 and TRBJ2-6 gives the full variable domain: SAVISQKPSRDICQRGTSLTIQCQVDSQVTMMFWYRQQPGQSLTLIATANQGSEATYESGFVIDKFPISRPNLTFSTLTVSNMSPEDSSIYLCSVGFDRGWTGANVLTFGAGSRLTVL.

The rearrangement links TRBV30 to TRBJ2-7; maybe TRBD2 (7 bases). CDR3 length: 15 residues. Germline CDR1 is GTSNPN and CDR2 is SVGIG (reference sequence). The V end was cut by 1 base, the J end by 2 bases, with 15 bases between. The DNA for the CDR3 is TGTGCCTGGAGTGGTGGCACGGGGGGCCCCTACGAGCAGTACTTC. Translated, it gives CAWSGGTGGPYEQYF.

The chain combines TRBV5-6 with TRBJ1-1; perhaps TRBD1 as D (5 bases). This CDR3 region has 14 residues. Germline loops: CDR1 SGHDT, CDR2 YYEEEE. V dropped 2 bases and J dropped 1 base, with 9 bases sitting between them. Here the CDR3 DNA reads TGTGCCAGCAGCTTCTTGGGGGGGAACACTGAAGCTTTCTTT. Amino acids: CASSFLGGNTEAFF.

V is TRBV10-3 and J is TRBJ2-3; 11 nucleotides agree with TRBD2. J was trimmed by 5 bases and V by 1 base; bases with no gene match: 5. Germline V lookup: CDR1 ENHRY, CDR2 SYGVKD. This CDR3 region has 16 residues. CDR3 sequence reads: CAISEFSGGAGDTQYF. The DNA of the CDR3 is TGTGCCATCAGTGAGTTTAGCGGGGGGGCTGGAGATACGCAGTATTTT.

The CDR3 nucleotides read TGTGCCAGCAATACAGTTGCTGCGAGCTCCTACGAGCAGTACTTC. Protein: CASNTVAASSYEQYF. The genes are TRBV6-5 and TRBJ2-7; no clear D. The CDR3 totals 15 residues. CDR1 MNHEY and CDR2 SVGAGI come from the germline V gene. V was trimmed by 7 bases and J by 0 bases, leaving 16 bases between them.

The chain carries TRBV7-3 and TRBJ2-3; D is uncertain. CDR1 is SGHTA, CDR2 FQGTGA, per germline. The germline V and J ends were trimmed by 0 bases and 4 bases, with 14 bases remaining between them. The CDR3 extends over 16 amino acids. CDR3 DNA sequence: TGTGCCAGCAGCTTAACCACCTCCCGGAGTGCAGATACGCAGTATTTT. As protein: CASSLTTSRSADTQYF.